These 30 T cell receptor beta chains originate from one sample sequenced in a study of Ad26.COV2.S vaccination and SARS-CoV-2 variants. The protocol was immunoSEQ multiplex PCR, while the TCRdb copy is restricted to in-frame clones and leaves out a portion. The profile shows just over 350,000 clones, about 91% of them singletons. Material: peripheral blood, obtained after recovery from COVID-19. Every receptor here comes from a human donor who had recovered from COVID-19.

The V and J genes are TRBV9 and TRBJ2-7; D call uncertain. This CDR3 is 15 amino acids long. CDR1 is SGDLS and CDR2 is YYNGEE in the germline V gene. Trimming cost V 2 bases and J 4 bases, with 16 bases left between them. CDR3 loop: CASSVGPAPTYEQYF. The CDR3 coding sequence is TGTGCCAGCAGCGTCGGGCCGGCCCCTACATACGAGCAGTACTTC. The whole variable domain, filled in from reference TRBV9 and TRBJ2-7, reads DSGVTQTPKHLITATGQRVTLRCSPRSGDLSVYWYQQSLDQGLQFLIQYYNGEERAKGNILERFSAQQFPDLHSELNLSSLELGDSALYFCASSVGPAPTYEQYFGPGTRLTVT.

This chain uses TRBV3-1 (or the pseudogene TRBV3-2) with TRBJ1-6, with D maybe TRBD1 (6 bases). V lost 1 base to trimming and J lost 6 bases, with 16 bases between them. CDR1 is LGHDT and CDR2 is YNNKEL in the germline V gene (reference sequence). The CDR3 consists of 17 residues. This chain's CDR3 is CASSQVGRTESNSPLHF. The CDR3 region has the DNA TGTGCCAGCAGCCAAGTGGGGCGGACAGAGTCTAATTCACCCCTCCACTTT.

The V and J genes are TRBV5-4 and TRBJ2-5; D is possibly TRBD1 or TRBD2 (5 bases each). From germline, CDR1 is SGHNT and CDR2 YYREEE (reference sequence). Trimming left V 4 bases short and J 3 bases short, with 13 bases between. The length of the CDR3 is 14 residues. Written as DNA, the CDR3 is TGTGCCAGCAGCAACCCCGGGACGAAAGAGACCCAGTACTTC. Translated: CASSNPGTKETQYF.

This clone was counted once. The chain uses TRBV3-1 (or the pseudogene TRBV3-2) and TRBJ1-3, with 7 positions matching TRBD1. V was clipped by 2 bases and J by 1 base; unmatched bases: 5. The CDR3 consists of 16 residues. Germline CDR1 and CDR2: LGHDT and YNNKEL (reference sequence). The CDR3 spells CASSQTTQGSGNTIYF. In DNA form, the CDR3 reads TGTGCCAGCAGCCAAACAACACAGGGGTCTGGAAACACCATATATTTT.

The V gene is TRBV10-3, the J gene TRBJ2-3; D unresolved. The CDR3 runs to 14 residues. Trimming left V 2 bases short and J 4 bases short, with 10 bases between. CDR1 is ENHRY, CDR2 SYGVKD, per germline. Written as DNA, the CDR3 is TGTGCCATCAGTGAGCGTGCAGGTGCAGATACGCAGTATTTT. Translation: CAISERAGADTQYF.

The chain joins TRBV29-1 to TRBJ2-3; TRBD2 matches at 7 bases. The V gene's germline CDR1 is SQVTM and CDR2 ANQGSEA. The V and J ends lost 5 bases and 2 bases, in that order; junction bases with no gene match: 10. CDR3 length: 15 amino acids. The CDR3: CSVQTSGVLTDTQYF. The CDR3 DNA follows: TGCAGCGTTCAAACGAGCGGGGTACTCACAGATACGCAGTATTTT.

The chain is built from TRBV11-2 and TRBJ1-1, with a possible D match to TRBD1 (6 bases). The CDR3 is 18 amino acids. Deletions cut 3 bases from V and 2 bases from J, with 22 bases between. The germline gives CDR1 SGHAT, CDR2 FQNNGV. The CDR3, as DNA: TGTGCCAGCAGCTTCGTAGTCCTCGGACAGAACTTCAACACTGAAGCTTTCTTT. This gives the protein CASSFVVLGQNFNTEAFF.

In nucleotides, the CDR3 is TGCGCCAGCAGCCAAGAGGTTGCAGCAACTAATGAAAAACTGTTTTTT. The encoded protein is CASSQEVAATNEKLFF. The J gene is TRBJ1-4, the V gene TRBV4-1; no clear D gene. Germline V gene lookup returns CDR1 MGHRA and CDR2 YSYEKL. With 0 bases removed from V and 0 bases from J, the gap between germline ends came to 8 bases. This CDR3 has 16 amino acids.

The chain carries TRBV2 and TRBJ1-2; the D is unclear. Germline lookup yields CDR1 SNHLY and CDR2 FYNNEI. V was clipped by 6 bases and J by 2 bases, with 7 bases between them. The CDR3 is 12 residues long. The DNA of the CDR3 is TGTGCCAGCAGAACAGCAAACTATGGCTACACCTTC. It encodes CASRTANYGYTF.

V gene TRBV19 combines with J gene TRBJ1-2; the D is unclear. This CDR3 has 14 amino acids. Trimming removed 3 bases from V and 6 bases from J, with 14 bases in between. CDR1 and CDR2 from the germline V gene are LNHDA and SQIVND (reference sequence). The CDR3 sequence: CASSIKPGRDGYTF. For the CDR3, the DNA is TGTGCCAGTAGTATTAAGCCCGGTCGGGATGGCTACACCTTC.

V usage is TRBV12-5 and J usage is TRBJ1-4, with 9 bases fitting TRBD1. This CDR3 region has 15 residues. Germline V gene data show CDR1 as LGHNT and CDR2 as FRNRAP. V lost 7 bases and J lost 5; bases outside the gene matches: 8. CDR3 loop: CASALHGTGNEKLFF. CDR3 sequence (DNA): TGTGCTAGTGCCTTACACGGGACAGGGAATGAAAAACTGTTTTTT. The full variable domain, rest sourced from reference TRBV12-5 and TRBJ1-4, is DARVTQTPRHKVTEMGQEVTMRCQPILGHNTVFWYRQTMMQGLELLAYFRNRAPLDDSGMPKDRFSAEMPDATLATLKIQPSEPRDSAVYFCASALHGTGNEKLFFGSGTQLSVL.

The chain couples TRBV6-1 to TRBJ1-2; the match to TRBD1 covers 9 bases. CDR1 MNHNS and CDR2 SASEGT come from the germline V gene. Unmatched junction bases numbered 3, after V lost 2 bases and J lost 8 bases. This CDR3 has 13 amino acids. This chain's CDR3 is CASSERDRAGYTF. The CDR3 nucleotides read TGTGCCAGCAGTGAAAGGGACAGGGCGGGCTACACCTTC.

Concerning this clone itself: Other DNA sequences in this specimen translate into the identical CDR3. The rearrangement links TRBV27 to TRBJ1-1; no definite D call. The length of the CDR3 is 12 residues. CDR1 and CDR2 (germline): MNHEY, SMNVEV (reference sequence). V lost 6 bases and J 5 bases, leaving 10 bases between the germline ends. CDR3 DNA sequence: TGTGCCAGCAGAGAGGGAGGGACTGAAGCTTTCTTT. It yields the protein CASREGGTEAFF.

The chain recombines TRBV2 with TRBJ2-7; D might be TRBD1 or TRBD2, each matching 5 bases. The ends were cut back, 4 bases at V and 3 bases at J, with 19 bases in the middle. Germline V CDR1 and CDR2: SNHLY, FYNNEI. The CDR3 consists of 16 residues. CDR3: CASSGFGDLLNYEQYF. The CDR3 bases are TGTGCCAGCAGTGGGTTCGGGGACCTTTTAAACTACGAGCAGTACTTC.

This clone was seen once. The V call is TRBV6-2 or TRBV6-3, the J call TRBJ2-1; 7 bases are a match to TRBD2. J lost 9 bases, V lost 5 bases, and 16 bases had no gene match. CDR1 and CDR2 (germline): MNHEY, SVGEGT. This CDR3 is built from 16 residues. The CDR3 coding sequence is TGTGCCAGCAGTCCCTCGTCAAGCGGGGTTTTTCCTGAGCAGTTCTTC. Protein: CASSPSSSGVFPEQFF.

V is TRBV27 and J is TRBJ1-1, with TRBD1 as a possible D gene (6 bases). CDR1 MNHEY and CDR2 SMNVEV come from the germline V gene (reference sequence). Trimming removed 7 bases from V and 4 bases from J, with 16 bases in between. CDR3 length: 14 residues. For the CDR3, the DNA is TGTGCCAGCAACCTGAACAGGGATAGCACTGAAGCTTTCTTT. This gives the protein CASNLNRDSTEAFF.

This clone was counted a few times. The rearrangement joins TRBV18 to TRBJ2-7; D might be TRBD2 (5 bases). The V gene's germline CDR1 is KGHSH and CDR2 LQKENI. The CDR3 runs to 15 residues. V was clipped by 1 base and J by 0 bases, with 10 bases between them. The CDR3 spells CASSPQRGYSYEQYF. The DNA for the CDR3 is TGTGCCAGCTCACCACAACGGGGATACTCCTACGAGCAGTACTTC.

This sequence joins TRBV2 and TRBJ1-5, with 9 nucleotides matching TRBD1. This CDR3 spans 19 amino acids. In germline, CDR1 is SNHLY, CDR2 FYNNEI. V was clipped by 7 bases and J by 4 bases; unmatched bases: 20. The CDR3 bases are TGTGCCAGCAAAGTACACAAATTTGACAGGGGGTACAAAAATCAGCCCCAGCATTTT. Translation: CASKVHKFDRGYKNQPQHF.

This clone has only one observation. The chain carries TRBV6-2 or TRBV6-3 and TRBJ2-1; TRBD2 is a possible D gene (6 bases). V shed 2 bases and J shed 15 bases, with 14 bases lying between them. CDR1 is MNHEY, CDR2 SVGEGT, per germline. This CDR3 contains 12 residues. CDR3: CASSYPTRGLFF. The CDR3 bases are TGTGCCAGCAGTTACCCTACTCGGGGGTTGTTCTTC.

The sample holds one count of this clone. V and J are TRBV7-9 and TRBJ1-2; TRBD1 might be the D (5 bases). Germline V gives CDR1 SEHNR, CDR2 FQNEAQ (reference sequence). V was shortened by 3 bases and J by 0 bases, with 8 bases between the two germline ends. CDR3 size: 14 residues. In DNA, the CDR3 is TGTGCCAGCAGCTTTAGGGGAGCTAACTATGGCTACACCTTC. Its translation is CASSFRGANYGYTF. The full variable domain, rest sourced from reference TRBV7-9 and TRBJ1-2, is DTGVSQNPRHKITKRGQNVTFRCDPISEHNRLYWYRQTLGQGPEFLTYFQNEAQLEKSRLLSDRFSAERPKGSFSTLEIQRTEQGDSAMYLCASSFRGANYGYTFGSGTRLTVV.

V gene TRBV7-2 combines with J gene TRBJ2-7; TRBD2 might be the D (6 bases). The germline V and J ends were trimmed by 0 bases and 2 bases, with 14 bases remaining between them. The CDR3 extends over 16 amino acids. The germline V gene encodes CDR1 SGHTA and CDR2 FQGNSA. The CDR3 loop is CASSLAGAGLPYEQYF. The DNA for the CDR3 is TGTGCCAGCAGCTTAGCTGGAGCGGGCCTTCCCTACGAGCAGTACTTC.

The chain couples TRBV3-1 (or the pseudogene TRBV3-2) to TRBJ2-2; 8 bases line up with TRBD1. Germline CDR1 and CDR2: LGHDT and YNNKEL (reference sequence). The CDR3 has 16 residues. V lost 4 bases, J lost 3 bases, and 7 bases stayed unmatched. CDR3 in DNA: TGTGCCAGCAGCCTCAGGGGGCGACGGTACACCGGGGAGCTGTTTTTT. Its protein product is CASSLRGRRYTGELFF.

This clone was counted a single time. The gene calls are TRBV19 and TRBJ2-2, with a weak D call TRBD1 (6 bases). The V gene lost 4 bases and the J gene lost 4 bases, with 13 bases spanning the gap. The CDR3 is 15 residues long. The germline gives CDR1 LNHDA, CDR2 SQIVND (reference sequence). CDR3 sequence reads: CASSSGGQPTGELFF. In DNA, the CDR3 is TGTGCCAGTAGTAGTGGGGGACAACCCACCGGGGAGCTGTTTTTT.

J is TRBJ2-1 and V is TRBV7-2, with D possibly being TRBD1 (6 bases). The CDR3 contains 16 residues. Germline CDR1 and CDR2: SGHTA and FQGNSA. Trimming stripped 3 bases from V and 0 bases from J, with 12 bases between. CDR3 sequence: CASSFIGQYSYNEQFF. The DNA of the CDR3 is TGTGCCAGCAGCTTTATAGGACAGTACTCCTACAATGAGCAGTTCTTC.

The genes are TRBV6-5 and TRBJ1-1, with 7 bases matching TRBD1. This CDR3 region has 16 residues. CDR1 is MNHEY and CDR2 is SVGAGI in the germline V gene. The J segment lost 2 bases and the V segment lost 2 bases, leaving 8 bases of the junction unmatched. The CDR3 here is CASSYTTGTVNTEAFF. The CDR3 DNA is TGTGCCAGCAGTTACACAACCGGGACAGTTAACACTGAAGCTTTCTTT.

The chain joins TRBV19 to TRBJ1-5; D may be TRBD1 (6 bases). V lost 6 bases and J lost 5, with 8 bases in between. CDR1 LNHDA and CDR2 SQIVND come from the germline V gene (reference sequence). CDR3 length equals 12 residues. The CDR3 spells CASRQGYQPQHF. The DNA for the CDR3 is TGTGCCAGTAGGCAGGGGTATCAGCCCCAGCATTTT.

This clone was seen once. This rearrangement joins TRBV29-1 to TRBJ1-1; perhaps TRBD1 as D (5 bases). The CDR3 covers 13 residues. The germline V gene encodes CDR1 SQVTM and CDR2 ANQGSEA. Trimming pared 5 bases from V and 4 bases from J, leaving 14 bases between. CDR3 in amino acids: CSVSTGAGTEAFF. CDR3 DNA sequence: TGCAGCGTTTCCACAGGTGCGGGCACTGAAGCTTTCTTT.

The rearrangement joins TRBV9 to TRBJ2-5; tentatively, D is TRBD1 or TRBD2 (6 bases each). The germline V and J ends were trimmed by 0 bases and 5 bases, with 14 bases remaining between them. CDR3 size: 15 residues. Germline-derived CDR1 and CDR2 are SGDLS and YYNGEE. The CDR3 DNA sequence: TGTGCCAGCAGCGTAGCTCTCGGGGGCATGGAGACCCAGTACTTC. It codes for CASSVALGGMETQYF.

The chain uses TRBV7-8 and TRBJ1-6; tentatively, D is TRBD1 (6 bases). With 4 bases removed from V and 9 bases from J, the gap between germline ends came to 16 bases. The length of the CDR3 is 15 residues. CDR1 is SGHVS, CDR2 FQNEAQ, per germline. The CDR3 sequence: CASSSTRQTGSPLHF. In nucleotides, the CDR3 is TGTGCCAGCAGCTCAACGCGACAGACAGGTTCACCCCTCCACTTT.

This clone appeared a single time. V usage is TRBV19 and J usage is TRBJ1-1; tentative D call: TRBD1 (6 bases). Germline V gives CDR1 LNHDA, CDR2 SQIVND (reference sequence). This CDR3 comprises 13 residues. Trimming left V 5 bases short and J 1 base short, with 8 bases between. CDR3 DNA sequence: TGTGCCAGTAGTTCGACAGGGAACACTGAAGCTTTCTTT. Translated, it gives CASSSTGNTEAFF.